This is a list of T cell receptor beta chains from one sample in a study of molecular identifiers for immune sequencing clone quantification. Each CDR3 protein gets one entry after TCRdb re-called the PCR reads with MiXCR. This table has hundreds of thousands of distinct CDR3 sequences, 15% to 20% appearing once. Sequenced: naive CD8+ T cells from blood, with Jurkat cell RNA spiked in. These TCRs come from a human donor in good health. Some libraries in this study had Jurkat cell RNA spiked in. Both conserved end residues are part of each CDR3. A D gene is named only where the DNA matches it firmly. Rows give clone size only sometimes, using once, few, many, or a class for an expanded clone.

j_call v_call d_call clone_size cdr3_nt cdr3_aa
TRBJ2-7 TRBV7-2 . many TGTGCCAGCAGCTTACAGCCCGTCTACGAGCAGTACTTC CASSLQPVYEQYF
TRBJ2-5 TRBV10-3 . many TGTGCCATCAGTGGTCAGACCCAAGAGACCCAGTACTTC CAISGQTQETQYF
TRBJ1-1 TRBV7-9 TRBD1 many TGTGCCAGCAGCTCACCGGGACAGGGCACTGAAGCTTTCTTT CASSSPGQGTEAFF
TRBJ2-5 TRBV24-1 . many TGTGCCACCAGTGATCCGAGGGCACGGTCCCAAGAGACCCAGTACTTC CATSDPRARSQETQYF
TRBJ1-6 TRBV9 . many TGTGCCAGCAGCGTAGGTGATTATTCCTATAATTCACCCCTCCACTTT CASSVGDYSYNSPLHF
TRBJ1-5 TRBV30 TRBD1 . TGTGCCCGGAGTGCCCGGGACAGGGCCTATCAGCCCCAGCATTTT CARSARDRAYQPQHF
TRBJ2-2 TRBV7-9 TRBD2 many TGTGCCAGCAGCCCACCCGGGGTTAGCGGGAGGGCCACCGGGGAGCTGTTTTTT CASSPPGVSGRATGELFF
TRBJ1-5 TRBV4-3 TRBD1 many TGCGCCAGCAGCCAAGATTGGCCTGAGGGGGCGGGTCAGCCCCAGCATTTT CASSQDWPEGAGQPQHF
TRBJ2-5 TRBV12-3/TRBV12-4 . many TGTGCCAGCACCTCGGGGGACGCACACCAGTACTTC CASTSGDAHQYF
TRBJ2-2 TRBV27 TRBD1 few TGTGCCAGCAGTATACAGGGGGCGGCAGGGGAGCTGTTTTTT CASSIQGAAGELFF
TRBJ1-1 TRBV5-6 . many TGTGCCAGCAGCTTGATACAGGCAAGTGAAGCTTTCTTT CASSLIQASEAFF
TRBJ2-1 TRBV30 TRBD1 . TGTGCCTGGAGTGTACACCCGGGACAGCTAAATGAGCAGTTCTTC CAWSVHPGQLNEQFF
TRBJ2-5 TRBV2 . many TGTGCCAGCAGTGATTGGGAAGAGACCCAGTACTTC CASSDWEETQYF
TRBJ1-1 TRBV12-3/TRBV12-4 TRBD1 many TGTGCCAGCAGTTGGACAGGGGGCTCCACTGAAGCTTTCTTT CASSWTGGSTEAFF
TRBJ2-3 TRBV27 . many TGTGCCAGCAGTTCAGATATGTATAGCACAGATACGCAGTATTTT CASSSDMYSTDTQYF
TRBJ2-7 TRBV20-1 TRBD1 many TGCAGTGCAAGGGGGACAGGGGTTGTCGAGCAGTACTTC CSARGTGVVEQYF
TRBJ2-5 TRBV24-1 . . TGTGCTAGCACGACTGGGGGCCAAGACACCCAGTACTTT CASTTGGQDTQYF
TRBJ2-2 TRBV24-1 TRBD2 few TGTGCCACCAGTGTGACTTACGGAGCGGGAGGCTCCGGGGAGCTGTTTTTT CATSVTYGAGGSGELFF
TRBJ2-7 TRBV6-5 . . TGTGCCAGCGGTTATGAGGCTAGCGAGGCCTACGAGCAGTACTTC CASGYEASEAYEQYF
TRBJ2-5 TRBV3-1 TRBD1 many TGTGCCAGCAGCCGCAACCGGGACAGGGGAGGAGAGACCCAGTACTTC CASSRNRDRGGETQYF
TRBJ1-2 TRBV7-2 . . TGTGCCAGCAGCTTAATTAGGGAGCTTCGAAGCTATGGCTACACCTTC CASSLIRELRSYGYTF
TRBJ1-6 TRBV7-2 TRBD1 . TGTGCCAGCAGCTTTAGTCAGACAGGGTTGGATTCACCCCTCCACTTT CASSFSQTGLDSPLHF
TRBJ2-5 TRBV21-1 . . TGTGCCAGCAGCAATGCAGAACAAGAGACCCAGTACTTC CASSNAEQETQYF
TRBJ1-1 TRBV19 . . TGTGCCAGTAGTATGATGGGCAGGTCGGACACTGAAGCTTTCTTT CASSMMGRSDTEAFF
TRBJ2-7 TRBV28 . many TGTGCCAGCAGTTTATTGAACGGGAAAGACGAGCAGTACTTC CASSLLNGKDEQYF
TRBJ2-7 TRBV7-9 . many TGTGCCAGCAGCTTAGATTCGGGGGGCCCCTACGAGCAGTACTTC CASSLDSGGPYEQYF
TRBJ2-5 TRBV11-2 TRBD2 many TGTGCCAGCAGCCTAGAAGGGACTAGCAGAGAGACCCAGTACTTC CASSLEGTSRETQYF
TRBJ2-3 TRBV7-9 TRBD2 many TGTGCCAGCAGCGCTACTAGCGGGGGAGGGGGAGATACGCAGTATTTT CASSATSGGGGDTQYF
TRBJ2-3 TRBV7-6 . . TGTGCCAGCAGACCCCCTCCCAACGGAGGCACAGATACGCAGTATTTT CASRPPPNGGTDTQYF
TRBJ2-5 TRBV6-2/TRBV6-3 . many TGTGCCAGCAGTTACGAGGGTGAGGAGACCCAGTACTTC CASSYEGEETQYF
TRBJ2-7 TRBV7-6 . many TGTGCCAGCAGCTTACCCGGGGAACGCTCCTACGAGCAGTACTTC CASSLPGERSYEQYF
TRBJ2-7 TRBV4-1 . few TGCGCCGGCAGCCAAGGAGTGAACTCCTACGAGCAGTACTTC CAGSQGVNSYEQYF
TRBJ2-7 TRBV20-1 . few TGCAGTGCCGTCTTTGCGGCAACCTACGAGCAGTACTTC CSAVFAATYEQYF
TRBJ1-6 TRBV27 . many TGTGCCAGCAGTTTACAAACAGGGACGGCCCTCCACTTT CASSLQTGTALHF
TRBJ2-7 TRBV4-1 . many TGCGCCAGCAGCCACCCATTACTTGAGCAGTACTTC CASSHPLLEQYF
TRBJ1-5 TRBV28 . . TGTGCCAGCAGTCCGACAGGCACCTATCAGCCCCAGCATTTT CASSPTGTYQPQHF
TRBJ1-1 TRBV29-1 . . TGCAGCGTGAAGGTCGCCTTGGACACTGAAGCTTTCTTT CSVKVALDTEAFF
TRBJ2-5 TRBV28 TRBD1 many TGTGCCAGCAGTTTATGGGGGACAGCGTACTTC CASSLWGTAYF
TRBJ2-3 TRBV7-9 TRBD2 many TGTGCCAGCAGCTTCATAGCGGGAAGCACAGATACGCAGTATTTT CASSFIAGSTDTQYF
TRBJ1-6 TRBV9 . many TGTGCCAGCAGCGTAGACGGGCGGACAGACCTAAATTCACCCCTCCACTTT CASSVDGRTDLNSPLHF
TRBJ2-1 TRBV12-3/TRBV12-4 . few TGTGCCAGCAGTTTAGCGCTCCCCCCGGCCAATGAGCAGTTCTTC CASSLALPPANEQFF
TRBJ1-2 TRBV20-1 . many TGCAGTGCTATTCAGACAGGTCCCTTTTATGGCTACACCTTC CSAIQTGPFYGYTF
TRBJ2-7 TRBV5-5 . many TGTGCCAGCAGTTTGCCCGGGACTGACTACGAGCAGTACTTC CASSLPGTDYEQYF
TRBJ2-7 TRBV28 TRBD2 few TGTGCCAGCAAACCTAGGACTAGCGGCTACGAGCAGTACTTC CASKPRTSGYEQYF
TRBJ2-2 TRBV30 . many TGTGCCTGGAGTCCGGATACCGGGGAGCTGTTTTTT CAWSPDTGELFF
TRBJ1-4 TRBV12-3/TRBV12-4 . many TGTGCCAGCAGTTTGCGTTTGGGAGTTAATGAAAAACTGTTTTTT CASSLRLGVNEKLFF
TRBJ1-3 TRBV4-1 TRBD1 once TGCGCCAGCAGCCAAGAACAGGGGATAAACACCATATATTTT CASSQEQGINTIYF
TRBJ2-7 TRBV11-2 . many TGTGCCAGCAGTCTCGGGGGTGACGGCTACGAGCAGTACTTC CASSLGGDGYEQYF